This TCR beta chain came from a study of blood T cell repertoires in COVID-19 (dated by TCRdb to about 2020). With respect to the entire study: Samples covering the acute and convalescent phases of COVID-19 were provided by collaborators in the United States, Italy and Spain. Deeply sampled blood TCRbeta repertoires from subjects exposed to, actively infected with, or recovered from COVID-19 were included in the dataset. HLA class I and class II types, where available, came from metadata supplied by the sample provider rather than from assay-based typing. The repertoires were made available in a free public database intended to serve as a resource for research on the immune response to SARS-CoV-2. Nearly every sample came with metadata listing a de-identified subject ID, COVID-19 status, age in years and sex. The material from the prospective study consisted of cDNA or gDNA derived from T cells, B-cell-depleted T cells, or PBMCs. The samples were drawn from two sources: the first 160 participants of the ongoing ImmuneRACE study, and 1,254 subjects contributed by 6 global collaborators.

TCRbeta CDR3 regions were amplified from genomic DNA using the immunoSEQ Assay, a bias-controlled multiplex PCR. Per the authors' processing: The number of nucleated cells in each sample was estimated from the amplification of reference gene primers within the assay. To quantify the absolute abundance of each unique TCRbeta CDR3 rearrangement, sequence reads were collapsed and filtered. For each sample, productive Simpson clonality was calculated as the square root of Simpson's diversity index over productive rearrangements. TCRdb mirrors the immuneACCESS table, restricted to in-frame sequences. Some clones are absent from its copies; in checked studies, under half trace to an unresolved V gene, and the reason for the others is unknown. D and trimming come from the DNA, and the V and J calls and clone size come from that table. A total of roughly 89,000 clones appear in this sample, 75% to 85% of them only once. Clones ranked in the top ten supply over 9% of the sample.

Points the paper makes about the study in general: Clinical and demographic metadata were provided uncurated, with the amount varying by source and participant.

The collaborating institutions used their own protocols to collect whole blood in K2EDTA tubes. Collaborator samples were shipped for TCRbeta analysis as frozen whole blood, isolated PBMCs, or DNA extracted from either sample type. About this clone itself: The antigen it recognizes is unknown. No clone much larger than this one lies a single base away; base qualities are absent.

Sequenced material: peripheral blood. This receptor was identified in a woman aged 70-85 years with acute or convalescent COVID-19.

The nucleotide sequence is given as TGTGCCAGCAGCTTAGGGGGCGCAGGGGCCATCTCTGGAAACACCATATATTTT. Translated, this gives CASSLGGAGAISGNTIYF. The chain is made from TRBV7-6 and TRBJ1-3; TRBD1 could be the D gene, as 6 bases match. The germline V gene yields SGHVS for CDR1 and FNYEAQ for CDR2. From the cysteine through the phenylalanine, the CDR3 covers 18 amino acids. Only CDR3 DNA is held: 54 bases, read in frame from base 1. V gives up 1 base and J gives up 0 bases, and the segment between their germline ends measures 16 bases.